This TCR beta chain was identified during a study of T cell responses to AZD1222 COVID-19 vaccine. Study outcomes and limitations: Dominant at 160-218 and 743-854, vaccine-associated CD4 TCRs also spanned spike. Scientists sampled the repertoires only once the peak T cell response had passed. White British donors predominated, females outnumbered males, and clonal diversity was possibly underestimated.

TCRdb keeps only in-frame clones here, not all; method: immunoSEQ multiplex PCR. The repertoire holds 120,000 or so clones, with 85% to 95% as singletons. Trimming left V 0 bases short and J 8 bases short, with 13 bases between. The germline CDR1 and CDR2 sequences are LNHDA and SQIVND (reference sequence). This CDR3 is 14 amino acids long. Regarding this clone: Its antigen is still unknown.

The material was peripheral blood, obtained on day 0 of AZD1222 vaccination. The chain couples TRBV19 to TRBJ1-1; D is uncertain. The TCR was taken from an adult in good health. The CDR3 bases are TGTGCCAGTAGTATAGATCTCCCAGACCCCGAAGCTTTCTTT. It codes for CASSIDLPDPEAFF. Full variable domain (missing parts from reference TRBV19 and TRBJ1-1): DGGITQSPKYLFRKEGQNVTLSCEQNLNHDAMYWYRQDPGQGLRLIYYSQIVNDFQKGDIAEGYSVSREKKESFPLTVTSAQKNPTAFYLCASSIDLPDPEAFFGQGTRLTVV.